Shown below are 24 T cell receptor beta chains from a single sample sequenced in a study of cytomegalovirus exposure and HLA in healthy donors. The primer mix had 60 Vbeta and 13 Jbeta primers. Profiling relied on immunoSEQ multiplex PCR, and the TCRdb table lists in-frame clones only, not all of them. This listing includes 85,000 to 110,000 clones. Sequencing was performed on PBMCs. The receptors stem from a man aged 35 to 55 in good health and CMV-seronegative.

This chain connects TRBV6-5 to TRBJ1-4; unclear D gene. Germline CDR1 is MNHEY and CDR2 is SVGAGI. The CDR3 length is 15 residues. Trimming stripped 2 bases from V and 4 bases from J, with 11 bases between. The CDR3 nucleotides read TGTGCCAGCAGTTACGGCGGGAGGCTTAATGAAAAACTGTTTTTT. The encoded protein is CASSYGGRLNEKLFF.

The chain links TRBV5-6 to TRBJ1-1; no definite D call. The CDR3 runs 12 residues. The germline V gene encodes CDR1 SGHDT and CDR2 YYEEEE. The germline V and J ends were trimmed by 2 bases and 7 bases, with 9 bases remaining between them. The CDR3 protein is CASSFRKSEAFF. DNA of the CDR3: TGTGCCAGCAGCTTCCGAAAGAGTGAAGCTTTCTTT.

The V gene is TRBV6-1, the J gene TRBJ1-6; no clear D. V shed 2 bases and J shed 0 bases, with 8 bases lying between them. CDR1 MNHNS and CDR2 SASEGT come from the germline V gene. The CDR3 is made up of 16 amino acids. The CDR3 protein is CASSEIESSYNSPLHF. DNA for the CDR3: TGTGCCAGCAGTGAAATCGAGAGCTCCTATAATTCACCCCTCCACTTT.

The CDR3 here is CASSDQGVSYEQYF. CDR3 DNA sequence: TGTGCCAGCAGTGACCAGGGGGTATCCTACGAGCAGTACTTC. The V gene is TRBV2, the J gene TRBJ2-7, with 7 positions matching TRBD1. The CDR3 is 14 amino acids. V shed 3 bases, J shed 1 base, and the junction held 3 bases outside the gene matches. Germline V gene sequence: CDR1 SNHLY, CDR2 FYNNEI.

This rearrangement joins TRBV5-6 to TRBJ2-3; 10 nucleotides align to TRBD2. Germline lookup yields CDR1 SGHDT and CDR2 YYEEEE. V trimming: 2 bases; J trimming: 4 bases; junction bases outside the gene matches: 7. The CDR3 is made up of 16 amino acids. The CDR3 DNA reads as TGTGCCAGCAGCTTCTTCGAGACTAGCGGGTCAGATACGCAGTATTTT. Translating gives CASSFFETSGSDTQYF.

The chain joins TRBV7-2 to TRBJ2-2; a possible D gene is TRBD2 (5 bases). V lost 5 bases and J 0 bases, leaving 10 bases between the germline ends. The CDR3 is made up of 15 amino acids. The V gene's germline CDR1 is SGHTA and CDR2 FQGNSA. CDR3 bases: TGTGCCAGCAGCCCCGGACTGACGAACACCGGGGAGCTGTTTTTT. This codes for CASSPGLTNTGELFF.

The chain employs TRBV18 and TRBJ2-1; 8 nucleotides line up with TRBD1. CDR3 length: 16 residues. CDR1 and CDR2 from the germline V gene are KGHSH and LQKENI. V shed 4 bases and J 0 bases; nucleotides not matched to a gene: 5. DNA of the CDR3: TGTGCCAGCTCACGAGGGACAGGTAGCTCCTACAATGAGCAGTTCTTC. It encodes CASSRGTGSSYNEQFF.

The DNA for the CDR3 is TGTGCCAGCAGCTTCGCCCTCGGTAGCGGGGGGGGAAACTACAATGAGCAGTTCTTC. Translation gives CASSFALGSGGGNYNEQFF. The chain uses TRBV11-2 and TRBJ2-1; TRBD2 matches 11 bases. Germline values: CDR1 SGHAT, CDR2 FQNNGV. The CDR3 spans 19 residues. V shed 3 bases and J 3 bases; nucleotides not matched to a gene: 13.

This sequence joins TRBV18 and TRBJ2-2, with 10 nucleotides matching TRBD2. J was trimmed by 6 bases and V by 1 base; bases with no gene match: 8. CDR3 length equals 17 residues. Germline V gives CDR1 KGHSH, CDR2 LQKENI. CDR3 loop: CASSPLTGLASAGELFF. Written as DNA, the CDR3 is TGTGCCAGCTCACCACTGACGGGACTAGCGTCCGCCGGGGAGCTGTTTTTT.

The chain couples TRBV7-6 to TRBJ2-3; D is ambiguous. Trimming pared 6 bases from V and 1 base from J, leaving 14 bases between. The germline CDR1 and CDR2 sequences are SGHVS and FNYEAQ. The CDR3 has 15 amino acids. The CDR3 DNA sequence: TGTGCCAGCAGTCTGATCGGCGGTGGCACAGATACGCAGTATTTT. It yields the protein CASSLIGGGTDTQYF.

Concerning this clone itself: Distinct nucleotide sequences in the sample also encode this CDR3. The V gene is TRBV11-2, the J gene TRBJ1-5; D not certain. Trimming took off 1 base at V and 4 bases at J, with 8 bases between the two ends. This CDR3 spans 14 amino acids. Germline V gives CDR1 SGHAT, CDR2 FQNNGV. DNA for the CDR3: TGTGCCAGCAGCTTAGCAGGAGGTAATCAGCCCCAGCATTTT. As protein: CASSLAGGNQPQHF.

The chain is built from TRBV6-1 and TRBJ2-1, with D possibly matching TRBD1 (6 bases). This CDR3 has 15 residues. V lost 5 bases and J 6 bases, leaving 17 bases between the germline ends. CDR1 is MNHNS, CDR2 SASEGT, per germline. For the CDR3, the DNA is TGTGCCAGCAGTTTTATACAGGGTCTGGGCAATGAGCAGTTCTTC. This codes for CASSFIQGLGNEQFF.

The CDR3 sequence: CASSPRQGYQPQHF. The CDR3 DNA follows: TGTGCCAGCAGTCCTCGACAGGGTTATCAGCCCCAGCATTTT. V is TRBV7-2 and J is TRBJ1-5; 7 positions agree with TRBD1. The CDR3 spans 14 residues. Germline V gene sequence: CDR1 SGHTA, CDR2 FQGNSA. The trim removed 6 bases at V and 5 bases at J, leaving 7 bases unmatched.

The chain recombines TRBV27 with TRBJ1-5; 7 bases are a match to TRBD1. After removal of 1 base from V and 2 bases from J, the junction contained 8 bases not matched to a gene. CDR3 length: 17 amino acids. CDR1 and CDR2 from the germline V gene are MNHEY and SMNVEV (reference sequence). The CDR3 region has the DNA TGTGCCAGCAGTTTATATCCAGGGGGGTCGGGCAATCAGCCCCAGCATTTT. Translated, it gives CASSLYPGGSGNQPQHF.

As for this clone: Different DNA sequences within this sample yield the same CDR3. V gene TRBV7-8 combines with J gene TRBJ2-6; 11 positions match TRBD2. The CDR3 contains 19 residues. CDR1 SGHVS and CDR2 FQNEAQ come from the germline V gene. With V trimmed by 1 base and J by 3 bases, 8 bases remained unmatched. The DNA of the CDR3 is TGTGCCAGCAGCTTAGGCCGTAGCGGGGGGGTGGATGGGGCCAACGTCCTGACTTTC. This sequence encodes CASSLGRSGGVDGANVLTF. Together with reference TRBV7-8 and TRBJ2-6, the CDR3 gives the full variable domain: GAGVSQSPRYKVAKRGQDVALRCDPISGHVSLFWYQQALGQGPEFLTYFQNEAQLDKSGLPSDRFFAERPEGSVSTLKIQRTQQEDSAVYLCASSLGRSGGVDGANVLTFGAGSRLTVL.

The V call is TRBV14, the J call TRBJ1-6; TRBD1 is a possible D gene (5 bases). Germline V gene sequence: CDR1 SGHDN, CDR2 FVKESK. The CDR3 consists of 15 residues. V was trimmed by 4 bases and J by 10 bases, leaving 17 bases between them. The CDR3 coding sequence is TGTGCCAGCAGCCCCCAGGGAAGGGTTCGGTCACCCCTCCACTTT. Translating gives CASSPQGRVRSPLHF.

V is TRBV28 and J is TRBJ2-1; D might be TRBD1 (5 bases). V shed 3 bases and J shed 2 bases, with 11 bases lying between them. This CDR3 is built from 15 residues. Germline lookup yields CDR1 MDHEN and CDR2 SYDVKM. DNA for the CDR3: TGTGCCAGCAGTTTCGCAGGGAACACCTACAATGAGCAGTTCTTC. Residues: CASSFAGNTYNEQFF.

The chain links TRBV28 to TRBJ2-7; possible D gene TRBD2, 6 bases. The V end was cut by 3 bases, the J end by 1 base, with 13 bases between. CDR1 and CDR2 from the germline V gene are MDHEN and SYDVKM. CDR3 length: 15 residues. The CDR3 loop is CASSFRGRRSYEQYF. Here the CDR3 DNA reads TGTGCCAGCAGTTTTCGAGGGAGGAGGTCCTACGAGCAGTACTTC.

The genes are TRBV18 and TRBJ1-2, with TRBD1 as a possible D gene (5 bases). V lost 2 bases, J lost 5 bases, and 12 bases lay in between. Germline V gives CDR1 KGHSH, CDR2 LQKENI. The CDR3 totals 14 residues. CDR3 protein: CASSPTNGGYGYTF. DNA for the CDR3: TGTGCCAGCTCACCAACAAATGGGGGGTATGGCTACACCTTC.

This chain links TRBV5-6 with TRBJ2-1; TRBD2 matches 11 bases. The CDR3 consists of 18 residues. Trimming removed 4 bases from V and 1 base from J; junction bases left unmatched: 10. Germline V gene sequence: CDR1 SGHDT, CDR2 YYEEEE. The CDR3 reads CASSPGLAAGRSYNEQFF. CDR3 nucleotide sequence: TGTGCCAGCAGCCCGGGACTAGCGGCCGGACGGTCCTACAATGAGCAGTTCTTC.

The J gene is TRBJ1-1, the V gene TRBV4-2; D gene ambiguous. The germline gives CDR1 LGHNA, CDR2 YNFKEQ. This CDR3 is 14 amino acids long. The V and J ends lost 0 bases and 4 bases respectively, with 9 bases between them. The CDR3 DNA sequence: TGTGCCAGCAGCCAAGAAATAGGAGGCACTGAAGCTTTCTTT. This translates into CASSQEIGGTEAFF.

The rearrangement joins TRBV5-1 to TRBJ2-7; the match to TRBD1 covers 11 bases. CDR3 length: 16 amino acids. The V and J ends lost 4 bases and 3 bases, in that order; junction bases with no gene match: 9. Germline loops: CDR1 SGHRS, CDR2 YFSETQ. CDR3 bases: TGCGCCAGCAGCCAAGCTACCGGGACAGGGGGCTACGAGCAGTACTTC. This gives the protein CASSQATGTGGYEQYF.

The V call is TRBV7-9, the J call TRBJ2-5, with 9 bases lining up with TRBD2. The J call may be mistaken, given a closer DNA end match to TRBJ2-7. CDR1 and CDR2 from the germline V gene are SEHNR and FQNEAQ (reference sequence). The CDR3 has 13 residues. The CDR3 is CASSFLAGYEQYF. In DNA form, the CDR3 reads TGTGCCAGCAGTTTCCTAGCGGGATACGAGCAGTACTTC.

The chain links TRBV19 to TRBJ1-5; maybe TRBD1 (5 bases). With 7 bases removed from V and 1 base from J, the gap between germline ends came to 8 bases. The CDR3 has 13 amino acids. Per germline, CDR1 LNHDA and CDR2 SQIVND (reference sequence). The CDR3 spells CASMGGSNQPQHF. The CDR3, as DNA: TGTGCCAGTATGGGGGGGAGCAATCAGCCCCAGCATTTT.